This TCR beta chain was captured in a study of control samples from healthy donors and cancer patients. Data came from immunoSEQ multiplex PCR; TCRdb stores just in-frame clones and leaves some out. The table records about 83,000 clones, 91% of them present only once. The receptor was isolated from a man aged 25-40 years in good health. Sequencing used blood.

The CDR3 region has the DNA TGCGCCAGCAGCCAAGATACGGGGATGCCGTCCTACGAGCAGTACTTC. This translates into CASSQDTGMPSYEQYF. V and J are TRBV4-1 and TRBJ2-7, with a weak D call TRBD2 (5 bases). Between the trimmed V and J ends, which lost 0 bases and 1 base, there was a span of 13 bases. CDR1 and CDR2 (germline): MGHRA, YSYEKL. The CDR3 spans 16 residues.